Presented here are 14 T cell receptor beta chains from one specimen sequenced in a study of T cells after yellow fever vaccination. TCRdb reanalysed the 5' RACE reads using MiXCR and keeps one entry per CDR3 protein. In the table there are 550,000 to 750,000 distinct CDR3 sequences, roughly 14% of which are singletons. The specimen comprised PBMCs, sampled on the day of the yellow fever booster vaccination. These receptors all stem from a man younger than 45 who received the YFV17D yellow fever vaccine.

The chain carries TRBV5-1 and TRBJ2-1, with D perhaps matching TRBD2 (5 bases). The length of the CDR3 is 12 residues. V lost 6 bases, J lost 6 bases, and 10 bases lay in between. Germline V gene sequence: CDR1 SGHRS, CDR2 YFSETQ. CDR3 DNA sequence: TGCGCCAGCACCTCTCGGGGCAATGAGCAGTTCTTC. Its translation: CASTSRGNEQFF. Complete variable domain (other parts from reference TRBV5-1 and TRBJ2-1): KAGVTQTPRYLIKTRGQQVTLSCSPISGHRSVSWYQQTPGQGLQFLFEYFSETQRNKGNFPGRFSGRQFSNSRSEMNVSTLELGDSALYLCASTSRGNEQFFGPGTRLTVL.

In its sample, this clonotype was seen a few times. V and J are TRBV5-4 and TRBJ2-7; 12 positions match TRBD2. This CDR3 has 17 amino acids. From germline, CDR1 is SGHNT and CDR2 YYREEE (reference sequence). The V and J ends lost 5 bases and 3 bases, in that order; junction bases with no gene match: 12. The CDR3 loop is CASSSGTSGRIGYEQYF. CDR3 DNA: TGTGCCAGCAGTTCCGGAACTAGCGGGAGGATCGGCTACGAGCAGTACTTC. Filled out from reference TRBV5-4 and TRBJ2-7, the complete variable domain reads ETGVTQSPTHLIKTRGQQVTLRCSSQSGHNTVSWYQQALGQGPQFIFQYYREEENGRGNFPPRFSGLQFPNYSSELNVNALELDDSALYLCASSSGTSGRIGYEQYFGPGTRLTVT.

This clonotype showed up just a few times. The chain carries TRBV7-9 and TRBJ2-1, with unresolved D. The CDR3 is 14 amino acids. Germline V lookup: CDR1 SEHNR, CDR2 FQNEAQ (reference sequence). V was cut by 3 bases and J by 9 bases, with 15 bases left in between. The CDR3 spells CASSLGPQLGEQFF. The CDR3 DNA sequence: TGTGCCAGCAGCTTGGGTCCCCAATTGGGTGAGCAGTTCTTC.

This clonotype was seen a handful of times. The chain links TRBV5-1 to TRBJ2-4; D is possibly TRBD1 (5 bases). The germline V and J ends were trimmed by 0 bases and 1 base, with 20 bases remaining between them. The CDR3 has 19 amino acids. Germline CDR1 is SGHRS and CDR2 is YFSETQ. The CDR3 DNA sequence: TGCGCCAGCAGCTTGGGGACCCTAACCGGAAGGGGTGCCAAAAACATTCAGTACTTC. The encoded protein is CASSLGTLTGRGAKNIQYF.

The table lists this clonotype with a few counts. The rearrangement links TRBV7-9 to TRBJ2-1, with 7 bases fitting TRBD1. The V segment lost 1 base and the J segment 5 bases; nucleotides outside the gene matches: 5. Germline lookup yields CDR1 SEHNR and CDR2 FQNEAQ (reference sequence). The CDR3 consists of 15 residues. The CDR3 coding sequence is TGTGCCAGCAGCTTAGGGAGACAGGGAAACAATGAGCAGTTCTTC. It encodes CASSLGRQGNNEQFF. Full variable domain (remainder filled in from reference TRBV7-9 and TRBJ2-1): DTGVSQNPRHKITKRGQNVTFRCDPISEHNRLYWYRQTLGQGPEFLTYFQNEAQLEKSRLLSDRFSAERPKGSFSTLEIQRTEQGDSAMYLCASSLGRQGNNEQFFGPGTRLTVL.

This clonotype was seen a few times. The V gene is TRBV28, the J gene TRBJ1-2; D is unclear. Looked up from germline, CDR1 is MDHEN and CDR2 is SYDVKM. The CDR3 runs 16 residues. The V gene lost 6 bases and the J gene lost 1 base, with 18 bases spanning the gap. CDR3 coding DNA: TGTGCCAGCAGCACCTTTGGGTCCGACCTTAACTATGGCTACACCTTC. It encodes CASSTFGSDLNYGYTF.

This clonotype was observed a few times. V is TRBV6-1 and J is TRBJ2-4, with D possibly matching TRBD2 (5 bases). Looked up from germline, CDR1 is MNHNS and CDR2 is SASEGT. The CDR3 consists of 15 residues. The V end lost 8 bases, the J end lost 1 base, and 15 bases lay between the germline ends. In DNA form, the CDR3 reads TGTGCCAGCTATCCGGGGAAGTCGGCCAAAAACATTCAGTACTTC. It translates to CASYPGKSAKNIQYF.

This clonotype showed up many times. CDR3 DNA: TGTGCCAGCAGCCAACTAGCGGGAGGGAGGAATGAGCAGTTCTTC. Residues: CASSQLAGGRNEQFF. The chain recombines TRBV12-3 or TRBV12-4 with TRBJ2-1; 13 bases map to TRBD2. Unmatched junction bases numbered 6, after V lost 6 bases and J lost 7 bases. CDR3 length equals 15 residues.

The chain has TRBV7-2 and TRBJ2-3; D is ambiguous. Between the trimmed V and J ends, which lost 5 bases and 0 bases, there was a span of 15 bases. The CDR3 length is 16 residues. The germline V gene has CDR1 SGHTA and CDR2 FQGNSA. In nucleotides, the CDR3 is TGTGCCAGCAGCCCGATAGCTTCTTTTAGCACAGATACGCAGTATTTT. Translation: CASSPIASFSTDTQYF.

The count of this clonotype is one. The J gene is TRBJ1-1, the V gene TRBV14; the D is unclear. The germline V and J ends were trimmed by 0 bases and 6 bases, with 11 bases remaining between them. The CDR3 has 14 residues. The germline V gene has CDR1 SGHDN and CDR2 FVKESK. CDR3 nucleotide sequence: TGTGCCAGCAGCCAAGAAGGGAACCTATCTGAAGCTTTCTTT. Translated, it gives CASSQEGNLSEAFF.

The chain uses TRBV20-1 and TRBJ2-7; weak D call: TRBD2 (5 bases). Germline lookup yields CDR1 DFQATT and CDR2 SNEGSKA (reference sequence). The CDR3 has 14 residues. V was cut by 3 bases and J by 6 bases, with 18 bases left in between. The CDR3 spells CSASLEAASPEQYF. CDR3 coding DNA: TGCAGTGCTAGTCTTGAAGCGGCTTCCCCCGAGCAGTACTTC.

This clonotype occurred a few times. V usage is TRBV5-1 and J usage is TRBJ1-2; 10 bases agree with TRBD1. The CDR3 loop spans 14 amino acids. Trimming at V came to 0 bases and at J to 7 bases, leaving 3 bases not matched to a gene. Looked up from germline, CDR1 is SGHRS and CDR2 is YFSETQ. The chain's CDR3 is CASSLGQGARGYTF. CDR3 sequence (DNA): TGCGCCAGCAGCTTGGGACAGGGGGCCCGTGGCTACACCTTC.

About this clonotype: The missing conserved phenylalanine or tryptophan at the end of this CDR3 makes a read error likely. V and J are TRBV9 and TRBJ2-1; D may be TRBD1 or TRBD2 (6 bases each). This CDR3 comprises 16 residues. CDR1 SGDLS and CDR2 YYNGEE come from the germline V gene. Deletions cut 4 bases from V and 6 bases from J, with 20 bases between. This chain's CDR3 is CASSPKTGGLFNEQFL. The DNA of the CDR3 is TGTGCCAGCAGCCCAAAGACAGGAGGGCTTTTCAATGAGCAGTTCTTA.

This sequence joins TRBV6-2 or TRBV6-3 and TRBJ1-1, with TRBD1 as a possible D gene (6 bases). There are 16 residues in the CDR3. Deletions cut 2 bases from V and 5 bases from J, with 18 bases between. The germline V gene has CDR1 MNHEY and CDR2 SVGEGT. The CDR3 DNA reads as TGTGCCAGCAGTTACCCTGCCGGGGGGCTAGGAACTGAAGCTTTCTTT. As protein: CASSYPAGGLGTEAFF.